The 2 T cell receptor beta chains in this list originate from one sample, sequenced in a study of PD-1 blockade in classical Hodgkin lymphoma. Assay used: immunoSEQ multiplex PCR; TCRdb lists only in-frame clones, some missing. The table includes 30,000 or so clones, over 75% detected once. The sample's time point: cycle 4 day 1 (C4D1), after 6 weeks of nivolumab. The patients all showed relapse after autologous stem cell transplantation, while their brentuximab vedotin exposure varied. The source was peripheral blood mononuclear cells (PBMCs), collected before the fourth cycle of nivolumab. The receptor set was obtained from a human donor with classical Hodgkin lymphoma.

This rearrangement joins TRBV19 to TRBJ2-2; D might be TRBD2 (6 bases). Germline CDR1 reads LNHDA; CDR2 reads SQIVND (reference sequence). This CDR3 comprises 15 residues. V lost 4 bases, J lost 5 bases, and 14 bases lay in between. The CDR3 DNA follows: TGTGCCAGTAGTAGGGGGGAGCTTAAAACCGGGGAGCTGTTTTTT. Residues: CASSRGELKTGELFF. The full variable domain, rest sourced from reference TRBV19 and TRBJ2-2, is DGGITQSPKYLFRKEGQNVTLSCEQNLNHDAMYWYRQDPGQGLRLIYYSQIVNDFQKGDIAEGYSVSREKKESFPLTVTSAQKNPTAFYLCASSRGELKTGELFFGEGSRLTVL.

V gene TRBV27 combines with J gene TRBJ1-5; no clear D gene. The germline V gene encodes CDR1 MNHEY and CDR2 SMNVEV (reference sequence). Trimming pared 3 bases from V and 3 bases from J, leaving 6 bases between. CDR3 length: 13 residues. The DNA of the CDR3 is TGTGCCAGCAGTTTCAGATTCAATCAGCCCCAGCATTTT. Its protein is CASSFRFNQPQHF.